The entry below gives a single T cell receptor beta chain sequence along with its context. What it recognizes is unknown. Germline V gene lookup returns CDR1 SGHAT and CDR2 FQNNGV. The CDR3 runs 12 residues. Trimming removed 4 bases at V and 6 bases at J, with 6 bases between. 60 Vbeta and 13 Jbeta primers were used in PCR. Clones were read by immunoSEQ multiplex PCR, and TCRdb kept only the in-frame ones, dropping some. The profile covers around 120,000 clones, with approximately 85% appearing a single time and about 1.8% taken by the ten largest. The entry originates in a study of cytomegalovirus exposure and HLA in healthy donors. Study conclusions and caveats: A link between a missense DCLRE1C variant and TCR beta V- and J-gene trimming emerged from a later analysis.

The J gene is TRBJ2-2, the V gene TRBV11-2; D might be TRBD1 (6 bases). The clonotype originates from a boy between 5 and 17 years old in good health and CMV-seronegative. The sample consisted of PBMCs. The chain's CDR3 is CASSYRAGELFF. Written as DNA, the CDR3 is TGTGCCAGCAGCTACAGGGCCGGGGAGCTGTTTTTT.